These T cell receptor beta chains were read from a single sample in a study of immune evolution from preneoplasia to lung adenocarcinoma. Profiled with immunoSEQ multiplex PCR; TCRdb holds only in-frame clones, not every one. The repertoire holds some 5,100 clones, with around 82% as singletons. The sequenced sample consisted of FFPE normal lung tissue adjacent to the tumor. The source is a person over 45 with lung adenocarcinoma. Each CDR3 is given with its conserved first and last residue. D genes are given only for firm matches. Clone size is shown for a subset of rows, as once, few, many or a class of expanded clone.

clone_size | d_call | j_call | v_call | cdr3_nt | cdr3_aa
- | - | TRBJ1-1 | TRBV11-3 | TGTGCCAGCAGCTTAGAGTGGAAAACTGAAGCTTTCTTT | CASSLEWKTEAFF
- | - | TRBJ2-1 | TRBV10-1 | TGCGCCAGCAGTACAGGAAGTCTCGGGTTCGATGAGCAGTTCTTC | CASSTGSLGFDEQFF
medium-sized | TRBD2 | TRBJ2-3 | TRBV5-1 | TGCGCCAGCAGCCCGTTTGGAGGCGGGAGCGGCACAGATACGCAGTATTTT | CASSPFGGGSGTDTQYF
- | - | TRBJ2-7 | TRBV30 | TGTGCCTGGAGTCCGGACACCCACGAGCAGTACTTC | CAWSPDTHEQYF
- | TRBD2 | TRBJ2-1 | TRBV10-3 | TGTGCCATCAGCCGACTAGCGGGACTCAACTACAATGAGCAGTTCTTC | CAISRLAGLNYNEQFF
- | - | TRBJ1-2 | TRBV6-5 | TGTGCCAGCAGTTTGAAGACAGCCTCAGGGCCTTATGGCTACACCTTC | CASSLKTASGPYGYTF
- | - | TRBJ1-1 | TRBV7-9 | TGTGCCAGCAGCTTCCCCCCTGAAGTAATGAACACTGAAGCTTTCTTT | CASSFPPEVMNTEAFF
- | - | TRBJ2-5 | TRBV11-3 | TGTGCCAGCAGCTTGTGGCGGGTTCGGGAGACCCAGTACTTC | CASSLWRVRETQYF
- | - | TRBJ1-5 | TRBV6-1 | TGTGCCAGCAGTGTGGCAGGTAATCAGCCCCAGCATTTT | CASSVAGNQPQHF
- | - | TRBJ1-4 | TRBV29-1 | TGCAGCGTTGCGGCAGGGGTGGAGGAAAAACTGTTTTTT | CSVAAGVEEKLFF
- | - | TRBJ2-7 | TRBV11-1 | TGTGCCAGCAGCCAATCCTCCGAGCAGTACTTC | CASSQSSEQYF
- | TRBD1 | TRBJ1-1 | TRBV18 | TGTGCCAGCTCTCTTCGGGACAGTATCGATGCTTTCTTT | CASSLRDSIDAFF
- | - | TRBJ2-5 | TRBV7-3 | TGTGCCAGCAGCTCGACAGGGAGGGAGACCCAGTACTTC | CASSSTGRETQYF
- | TRBD1 | TRBJ2-7 | TRBV4-1 | TGCGCCAGCAGCGAAGGGGGGACAGGGGCTTACGAGCAGTACTTC | CASSEGGTGAYEQYF
- | TRBD1 | TRBJ1-5 | TRBV7-8 | TGTGCCAGCACGGACAGGGAGGGCAATCAGCCCCAGCATTTT | CASTDREGNQPQHF
- | - | TRBJ2-5 | TRBV5-4 | TGTGCCAGCAGCTCAGGGCTCCCCGCCGGGGAGACCCAGTACTTC | CASSSGLPAGETQYF
- | - | TRBJ1-5 | TRBV2 | TGTGCCAGCAGTCCCGGGGGTGGCAATCAGCCCCAGCATTTT | CASSPGGGNQPQHF
few | TRBD2 | TRBJ2-2 | TRBV6-6 | TGTGCCAGCACTCTAGCGGGAGAGACCGGGGAGCTGTTTTTT | CASTLAGETGELFF
once | - | TRBJ2-3 | TRBV6-1 | TGTGCCAGCGTGAGGAGGGAGGTAATAGCAGATACGCAGTATTTT | CASVRREVIADTQYF
- | TRBD1 | TRBJ2-3 | TRBV7-8 | TGTGCCAGCAGCTCCGGGGACAGGGCCCAAGATACGCAGTATTTT | CASSSGDRAQDTQYF
- | - | TRBJ2-7 | TRBV7-8 | TGTGCCAGCAGCTTAGCGAACATCTACGAGCAGTACTTC | CASSLANIYEQYF
- | - | TRBJ1-1 | TRBV2 | TGTGCCAGCAGGAACAGCCTGAACACTGAAGCTTTCTTT | CASRNSLNTEAFF
- | - | TRBJ1-5 | TRBV28 | TGTGCCAGCAGTTCCGGGCGCGGCCCCAGGATTCAGCCCCAGCATTTT | CASSSGRGPRIQPQHF
- | TRBD2 | TRBJ2-1 | TRBV30 | TGTGCCTGGAGTTGGGCTAGCGGACTTTACAATGAGCAGTTCTTC | CAWSWASGLYNEQFF
- | - | TRBJ2-2 | TRBV12-5 | TGTGCTAGTGGGAACACGGGAGTCACCGGGGAGCTGTTTTTT | CASGNTGVTGELFF
- | - | TRBJ2-7 | TRBV5-6 | TGTGCCAGCAGCCCTATAGGGGTCTACGAGCAGTACTTC | CASSPIGVYEQYF
- | - | TRBJ1-2 | TRBV10-3 | TGTGCCATCAGTGAGCGGGATCTCTATGGCTACACCTTC | CAISERDLYGYTF
- | - | TRBJ1-1 | TRBV2 | TGTGCCAGCAGTGAGCAGCTACCCCCCATGAACACTGAAGCTTTCTTT | CASSEQLPPMNTEAFF
few | - | TRBJ1-5 | TRBV18 | TGTGCCAGCTCCCCCGGTAGCAGTCAGCCCCAGCATTTT | CASSPGSSQPQHF
- | - | TRBJ2-1 | TRBV12-5 | TGTGCTAGTGGTCCCTCACGAGGGGCGACCTACAATGAGCAGTTCTTC | CASGPSRGATYNEQFF
- | - | TRBJ2-2 | TRBV9 | TGTGCCAGCAGCGTAGAGTTGGCGGGGACCGGGGAGCTGTTTTTT | CASSVELAGTGELFF
- | TRBD1 | TRBJ2-6 | TRBV7-9 | TGTGCCAGCAGCGCCAGACAGGGGGCGCCTGGGGCCAACGTCCTGACTTTC | CASSARQGAPGANVLTF
- | - | TRBJ1-2 | TRBV11-1 | TGTGCCAGCAGCCCACGGCGAGGAACAATGGGCTATGGCTACACCTTC | CASSPRRGTMGYGYTF
- | TRBD2 | TRBJ2-3 | TRBV7-8 | TGTGCCAGCAGGAAGGGGGCGGGAGGGACAGATACGCAGTATTTT | CASRKGAGGTDTQYF
- | - | TRBJ2-7 | TRBV5-4 | TGTGCCAGCAGCTATCTAATCACCTCCTACGAGCAGTACTTC | CASSYLITSYEQYF
- | - | TRBJ1-5 | TRBV18 | TGTGCCAGCTCACGACAAGGGGGGGATCAGCCCCAGCATTTT | CASSRQGGDQPQHF
- | TRBD2 | TRBJ2-7 | TRBV5-4 | TGTGCCAGTTCTCTCCCGGGACTAGCGTCTGGCGAGCAGTACTTC | CASSLPGLASGEQYF
- | - | TRBJ1-3 | TRBV27 | TGTGCCAGCAGGGTACAGGGATCTGGAAACACCATATATTTT | CASRVQGSGNTIYF
once | - | TRBJ2-1 | TRBV2 | TGTGCCGGAGATAAGGACACGGGTAACTACAATGAGCAGTTCTTC | CAGDKDTGNYNEQFF
- | - | TRBJ2-3 | TRBV10-3 | TGTGCCATCAGTGAGTCGACGGACCTAGATACGCAGTATTTT | CAISESTDLDTQYF
- | TRBD2 | TRBJ2-5 | TRBV7-8 | TGTGCCAGCAGCCTCGGTGAAGCGGGGGGGAAGACCCAGTACTTC | CASSLGEAGGKTQYF
- | TRBD2 | TRBJ2-1 | TRBV5-6 | TGTGCCAGCAGCTGGACTGGACTAGCGGGGGGGGCGTCCTACAATGAGCAGTTCTTC | CASSWTGLAGGASYNEQFF
- | - | TRBJ2-7 | TRBV7-2 | TGTGCCAGCAGCTTAAAACTTGTCCTTTCCTACGAGCAGTACTTC | CASSLKLVLSYEQYF